What follows are 3 T cell receptor beta chains derived from one specimen sequenced in a study of T cell clones after liver transplantation. Produced via immunoSEQ multiplex PCR; TCRdb's table is partial and in-frame only. Among more than 65,000 clones listed, more than 75% were seen once. The source material was CD4+ T cells from blood, sampled before liver transplant. The source is a human donor who received a liver transplant.

V usage is TRBV15 and J usage is TRBJ1-2; D remains unclear. The CDR3 has 14 amino acids. V lost 0 bases and J 2 bases, leaving 7 bases between the germline ends. CDR1 and CDR2 (germline): LNHNV, YYDKDF (reference sequence). This chain's CDR3 is CATSRELGNYGYTF. The CDR3 nucleotides read TGTGCCACCAGCAGAGAACTAGGGAACTATGGCTACACCTTC.

The V call is TRBV27, the J call TRBJ2-1; D is perhaps TRBD1 (5 bases). The CDR3 is 16 residues long. V lost 5 bases and J lost 7, with 21 bases in between. Germline loops: CDR1 MNHEY, CDR2 SMNVEV (reference sequence). In DNA, the CDR3 is TGTGCCAGCAGTCCCCAGACAGCGAGCCTAATAAATGAGCAGTTCTTC. Protein sequence: CASSPQTASLINEQFF.

This rearrangement joins TRBV28 to TRBJ2-1, with 11 bases fitting TRBD2. The J segment lost 10 bases and the V segment lost 4 bases, leaving 9 bases of the junction unmatched. Per the germline V gene, CDR1 is MDHEN and CDR2 is SYDVKM. CDR3 size: 15 residues. CDR3 amino acids: CASSSGTSGAGEQFF. CDR3 in DNA: TGTGCCAGCAGTTCCGGGACTAGCGGCGCAGGCGAGCAGTTCTTC.